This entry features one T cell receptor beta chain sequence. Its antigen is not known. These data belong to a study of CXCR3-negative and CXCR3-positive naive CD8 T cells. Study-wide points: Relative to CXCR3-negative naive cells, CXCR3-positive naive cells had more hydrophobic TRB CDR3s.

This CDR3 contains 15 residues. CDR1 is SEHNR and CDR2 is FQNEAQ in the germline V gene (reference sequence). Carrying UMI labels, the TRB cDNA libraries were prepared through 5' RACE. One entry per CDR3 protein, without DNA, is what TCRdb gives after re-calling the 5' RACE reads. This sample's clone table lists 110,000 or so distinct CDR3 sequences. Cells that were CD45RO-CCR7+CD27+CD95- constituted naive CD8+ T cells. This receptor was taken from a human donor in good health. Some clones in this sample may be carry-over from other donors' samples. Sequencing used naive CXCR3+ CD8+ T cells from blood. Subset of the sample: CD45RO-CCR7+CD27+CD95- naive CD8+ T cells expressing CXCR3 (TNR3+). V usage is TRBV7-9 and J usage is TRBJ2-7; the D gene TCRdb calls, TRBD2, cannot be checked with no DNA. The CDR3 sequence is CASSPPLAVFYEQYF.